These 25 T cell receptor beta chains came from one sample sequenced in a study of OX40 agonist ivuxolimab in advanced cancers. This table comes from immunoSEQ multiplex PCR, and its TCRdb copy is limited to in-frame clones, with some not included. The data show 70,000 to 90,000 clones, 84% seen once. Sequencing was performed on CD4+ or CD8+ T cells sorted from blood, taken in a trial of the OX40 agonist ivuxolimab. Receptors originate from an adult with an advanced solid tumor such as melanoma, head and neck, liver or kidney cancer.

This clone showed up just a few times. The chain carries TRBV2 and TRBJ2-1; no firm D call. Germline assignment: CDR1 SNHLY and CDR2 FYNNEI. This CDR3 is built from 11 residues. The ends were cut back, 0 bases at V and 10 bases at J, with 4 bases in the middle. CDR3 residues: CASSEAGEQFF. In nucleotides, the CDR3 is TGTGCCAGCAGTGAAGCAGGGGAGCAGTTCTTC.

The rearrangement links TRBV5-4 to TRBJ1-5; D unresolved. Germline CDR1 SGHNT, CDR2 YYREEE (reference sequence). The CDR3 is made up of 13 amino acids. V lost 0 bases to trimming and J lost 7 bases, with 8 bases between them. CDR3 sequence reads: CASSLERQQPQHF. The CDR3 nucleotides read TGTGCCAGCAGCTTGGAACGGCAACAGCCCCAGCATTTT. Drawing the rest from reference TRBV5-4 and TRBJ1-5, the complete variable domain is ETGVTQSPTHLIKTRGQQVTLRCSSQSGHNTVSWYQQALGQGPQFIFQYYREEENGRGNFPPRFSGLQFPNYSSELNVNALELDDSALYLCASSLERQQPQHFGDGTRLSIL.

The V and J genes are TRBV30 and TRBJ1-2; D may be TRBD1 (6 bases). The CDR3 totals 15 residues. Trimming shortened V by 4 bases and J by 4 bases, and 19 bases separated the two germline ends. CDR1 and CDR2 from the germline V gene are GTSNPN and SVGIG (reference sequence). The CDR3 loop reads CAWTSLGGGIYGYTF. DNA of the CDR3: TGTGCCTGGACCTCCCTTGGAGGGGGAATCTATGGCTACACCTTC.

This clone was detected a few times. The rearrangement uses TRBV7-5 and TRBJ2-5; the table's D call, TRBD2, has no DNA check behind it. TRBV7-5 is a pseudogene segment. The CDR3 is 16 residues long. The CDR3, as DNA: TGTGCCAGAAGCCGGAGTGGGCGGCGGGGCGTGGAGACCCAGTACTTC. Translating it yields CARSRSGRRGVETQYF.

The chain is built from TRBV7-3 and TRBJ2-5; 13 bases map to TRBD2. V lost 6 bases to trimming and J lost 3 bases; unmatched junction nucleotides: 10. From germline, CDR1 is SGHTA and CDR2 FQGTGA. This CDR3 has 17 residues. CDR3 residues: CASSKTSGRASKETQYF. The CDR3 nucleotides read TGTGCCAGCAGTAAAACTAGCGGGAGGGCGTCAAAAGAGACCCAGTACTTC. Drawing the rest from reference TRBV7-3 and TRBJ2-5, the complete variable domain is GAGVSQTPSNKVTEKGKYVELRCDPISGHTALYWYRQSLGQGPEFLIYFQGTGAADDSGLPNDRFFAVRPEGSVSTLKIQRTERGDSAVYLCASSKTSGRASKETQYFGPGTRLLVL.

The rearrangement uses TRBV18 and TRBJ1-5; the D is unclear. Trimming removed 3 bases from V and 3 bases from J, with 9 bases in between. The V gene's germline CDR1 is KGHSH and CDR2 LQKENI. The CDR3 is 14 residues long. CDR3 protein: CASSPGRLNQPQHF. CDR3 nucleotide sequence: TGTGCCAGCTCACCCGGACGGCTCAATCAGCCCCAGCATTTT.

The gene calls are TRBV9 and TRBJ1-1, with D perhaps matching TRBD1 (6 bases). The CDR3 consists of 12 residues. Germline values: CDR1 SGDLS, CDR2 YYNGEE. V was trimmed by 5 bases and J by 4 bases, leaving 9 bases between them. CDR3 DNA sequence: TGTGCCAGCAGTGAAGGGGGCACTGAAGCTTTCTTT. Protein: CASSEGGTEAFF.

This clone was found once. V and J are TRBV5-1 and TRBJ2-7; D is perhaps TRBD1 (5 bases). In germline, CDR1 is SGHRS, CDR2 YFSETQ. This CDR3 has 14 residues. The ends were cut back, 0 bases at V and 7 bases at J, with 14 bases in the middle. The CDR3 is CASSLAAGAREQYF. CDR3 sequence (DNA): TGCGCCAGCAGCTTGGCGGCTGGGGCGCGGGAGCAGTACTTC.

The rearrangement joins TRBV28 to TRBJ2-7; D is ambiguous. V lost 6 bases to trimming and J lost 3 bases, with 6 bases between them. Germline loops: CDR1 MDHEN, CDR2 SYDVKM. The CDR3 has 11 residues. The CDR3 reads CASSQSYEQYF. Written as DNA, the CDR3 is TGTGCCAGCAGCCAAAGCTACGAGCAGTACTTC. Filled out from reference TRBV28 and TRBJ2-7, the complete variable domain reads DVKVTQSSRYLVKRTGEKVFLECVQDMDHENMFWYRQDPGLGLRLIYFSYDVKMKEKGDIPEGYSVSREKKERFSLILESASTNQTSMYLCASSQSYEQYFGPGTRLTVT.

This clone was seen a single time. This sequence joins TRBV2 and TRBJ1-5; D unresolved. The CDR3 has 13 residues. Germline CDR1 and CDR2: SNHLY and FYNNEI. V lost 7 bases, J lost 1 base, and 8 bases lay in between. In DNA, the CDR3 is TGTGCCAGCACGGACGGAAGCAATCAGCCCCAGCATTTT. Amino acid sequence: CASTDGSNQPQHF.

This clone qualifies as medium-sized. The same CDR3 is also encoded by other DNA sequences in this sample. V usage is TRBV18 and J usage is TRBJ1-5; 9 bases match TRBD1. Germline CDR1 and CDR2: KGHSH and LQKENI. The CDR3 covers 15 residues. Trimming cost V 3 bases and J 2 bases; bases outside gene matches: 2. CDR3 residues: CASSPDRGGNQPQHF. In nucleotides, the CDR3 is TGTGCCAGCTCACCGGACAGGGGAGGCAATCAGCCCCAGCATTTT. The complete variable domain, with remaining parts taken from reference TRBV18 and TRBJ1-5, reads NAGVMQNPRHLVRRRGQEARLRCSPMKGHSHVYWYRQLPEEGLKFMVYLQKENIIDESGMPKERFSAEFPKEGPSILRIQQVVRGDSAAYFCASSPDRGGNQPQHFGDGTRLSIL.

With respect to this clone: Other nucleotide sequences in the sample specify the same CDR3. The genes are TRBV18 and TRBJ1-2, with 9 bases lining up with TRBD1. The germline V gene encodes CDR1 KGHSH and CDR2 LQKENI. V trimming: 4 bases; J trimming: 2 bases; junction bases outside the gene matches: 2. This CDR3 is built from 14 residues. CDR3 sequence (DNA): TGTGCCAGCTCACTAGGGACAGGGAACTATGGCTACACCTTC. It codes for CASSLGTGNYGYTF.

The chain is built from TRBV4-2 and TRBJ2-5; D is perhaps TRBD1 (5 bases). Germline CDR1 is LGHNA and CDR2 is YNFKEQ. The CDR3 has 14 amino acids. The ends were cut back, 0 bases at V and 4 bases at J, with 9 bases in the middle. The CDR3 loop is CASSQDRVGETQYF. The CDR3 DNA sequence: TGTGCCAGCAGCCAAGACAGGGTTGGAGAGACCCAGTACTTC.

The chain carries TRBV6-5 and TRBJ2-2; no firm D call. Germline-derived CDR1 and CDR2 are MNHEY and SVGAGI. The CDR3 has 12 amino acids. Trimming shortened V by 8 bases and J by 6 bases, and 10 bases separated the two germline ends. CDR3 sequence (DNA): TGTGCCAGCGGCGAAATCTCCGGGGAGCTGTTTTTT. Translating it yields CASGEISGELFF.

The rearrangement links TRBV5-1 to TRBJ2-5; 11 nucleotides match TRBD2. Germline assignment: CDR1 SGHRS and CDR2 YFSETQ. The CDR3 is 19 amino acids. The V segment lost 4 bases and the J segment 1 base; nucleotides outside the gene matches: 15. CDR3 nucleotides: TGCGCCAGCAGCAAAAACCGACAGGGAGGACTAGCGGGCCAAGAGACCCAGTACTTC. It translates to CASSKNRQGGLAGQETQYF.

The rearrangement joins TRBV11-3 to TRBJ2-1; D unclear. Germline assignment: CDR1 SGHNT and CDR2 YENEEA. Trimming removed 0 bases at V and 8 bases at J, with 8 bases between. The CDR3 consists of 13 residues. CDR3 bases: TGTGCCAGCAGCTTAGAACTGGGTTATGAGCAGTTCTTC. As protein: CASSLELGYEQFF.

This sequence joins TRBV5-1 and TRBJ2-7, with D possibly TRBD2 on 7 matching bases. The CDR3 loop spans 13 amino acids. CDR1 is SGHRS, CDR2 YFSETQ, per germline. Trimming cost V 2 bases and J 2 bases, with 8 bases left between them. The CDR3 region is CASSFGGPYEQYF. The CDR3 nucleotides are TGCGCCAGCAGCTTCGGGGGGCCCTACGAGCAGTACTTC. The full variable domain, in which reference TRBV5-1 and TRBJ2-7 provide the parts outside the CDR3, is KAGVTQTPRYLIKTRGQQVTLSCSPISGHRSVSWYQQTPGQGLQFLFEYFSETQRNKGNFPGRFSGRQFSNSRSEMNVSTLELGDSALYLCASSFGGPYEQYFGPGTRLTVT.

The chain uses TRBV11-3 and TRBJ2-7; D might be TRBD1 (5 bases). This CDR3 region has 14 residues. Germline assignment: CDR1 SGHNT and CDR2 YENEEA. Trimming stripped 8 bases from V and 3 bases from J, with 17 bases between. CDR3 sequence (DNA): TGTGCCAGCGGGGTTCAGGGTGTGGACTACGAGCAGTACTTC. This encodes CASGVQGVDYEQYF.

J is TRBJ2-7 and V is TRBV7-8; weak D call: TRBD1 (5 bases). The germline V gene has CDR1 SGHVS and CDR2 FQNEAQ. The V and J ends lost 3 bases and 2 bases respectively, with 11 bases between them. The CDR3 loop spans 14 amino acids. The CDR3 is CASSLVLTAYEQYF. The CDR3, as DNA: TGTGCCAGCAGCTTGGTATTGACAGCCTACGAGCAGTACTTC.

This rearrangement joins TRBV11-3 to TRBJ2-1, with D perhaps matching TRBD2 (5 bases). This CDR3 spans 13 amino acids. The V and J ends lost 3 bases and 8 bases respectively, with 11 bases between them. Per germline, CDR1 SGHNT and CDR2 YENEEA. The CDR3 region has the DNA TGTGCCAGCAGCTTCGACTACCAGTATGAGCAGTTCTTC. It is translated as CASSFDYQYEQFF.

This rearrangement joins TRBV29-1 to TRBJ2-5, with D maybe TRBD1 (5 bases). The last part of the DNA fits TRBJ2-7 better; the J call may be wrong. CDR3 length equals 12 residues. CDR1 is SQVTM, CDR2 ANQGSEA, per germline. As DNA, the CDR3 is TGCAGCGTTGACGACAGCGCCTACGAGCAGTACTTC. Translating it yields CSVDDSAYEQYF.

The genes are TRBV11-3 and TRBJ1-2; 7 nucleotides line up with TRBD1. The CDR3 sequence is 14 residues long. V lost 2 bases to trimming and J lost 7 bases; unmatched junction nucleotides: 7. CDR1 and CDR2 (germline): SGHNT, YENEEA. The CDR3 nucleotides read TGTGCCAGCAGCTTACCACAGGGGAGAGGTGGCTACACCTTC. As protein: CASSLPQGRGGYTF.

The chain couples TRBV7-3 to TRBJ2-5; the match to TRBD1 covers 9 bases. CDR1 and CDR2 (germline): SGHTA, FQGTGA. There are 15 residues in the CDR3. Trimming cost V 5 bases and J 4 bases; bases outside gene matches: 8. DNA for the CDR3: TGTGCCAGCAGCCCCCGGGGGACAGGGCCAGAGACCCAGTACTTC. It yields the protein CASSPRGTGPETQYF.

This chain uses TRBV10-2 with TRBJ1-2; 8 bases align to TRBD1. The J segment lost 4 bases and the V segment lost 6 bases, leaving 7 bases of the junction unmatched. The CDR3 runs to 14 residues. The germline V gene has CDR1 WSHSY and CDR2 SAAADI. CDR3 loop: CASRSTGGSYGYTF. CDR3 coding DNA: TGCGCCAGCAGGAGCACAGGGGGAAGCTATGGCTACACCTTC.

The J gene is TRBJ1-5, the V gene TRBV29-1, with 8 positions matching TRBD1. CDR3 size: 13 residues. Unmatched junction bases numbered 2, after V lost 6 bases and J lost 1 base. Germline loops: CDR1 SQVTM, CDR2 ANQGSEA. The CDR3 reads CSVRTGSNQPQHF. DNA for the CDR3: TGCAGCGTAAGGACAGGGAGCAATCAGCCCCAGCATTTT.